The T cell receptor beta chain described here comes from a study of blood T cells in healthy people across ages. Overall study results and limits: CMV infection status of these donors was not known. Age showed a roughly linear inverse relationship with TCR beta diversity per million T cells.

This clonotype was picked up a small number of times. The antigen is unknown. The CDR3 length is 13 residues. With 4 bases clipped from V and 9 bases from J, the junction kept 6 bases outside the gene matches. Looked up from germline, CDR1 is SGHRS and CDR2 is YFSETQ. Primed by a sample-barcoded 5' primer and a J-beta primer mix, a second PCR proceeded for roughly 6 to 12 cycles. TCRdb reanalysed the 5' RACE reads using MiXCR and keeps one entry per CDR3 protein. The table records roughly 800,000 distinct CDR3 sequences, about three fifths of them present only once. Sequencing input: blood. The chain recombines TRBV5-1 with TRBJ2-4; 8 bases fit TRBD2. The sequence was obtained from a man aged 30 to 39 in good health. The CDR3 loop is CASSNGTRGIQYF. Written as DNA, the CDR3 is TGCGCCAGCAGCAACGGGACTAGAGGCATTCAGTACTTC.